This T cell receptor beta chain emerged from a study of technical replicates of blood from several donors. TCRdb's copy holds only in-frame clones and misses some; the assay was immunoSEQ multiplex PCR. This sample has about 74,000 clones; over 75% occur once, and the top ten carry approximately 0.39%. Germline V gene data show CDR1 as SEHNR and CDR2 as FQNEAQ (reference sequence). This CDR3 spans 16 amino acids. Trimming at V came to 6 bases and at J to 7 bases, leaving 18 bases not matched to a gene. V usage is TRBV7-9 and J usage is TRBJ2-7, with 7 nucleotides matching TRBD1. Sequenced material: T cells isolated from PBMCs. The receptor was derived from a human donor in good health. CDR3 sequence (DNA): TGTGCCAGCAGGGTAGTAGGACAGGCCCATATAGAGGAGCAGTACTTC. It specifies CASRVVGQAHIEEQYF.